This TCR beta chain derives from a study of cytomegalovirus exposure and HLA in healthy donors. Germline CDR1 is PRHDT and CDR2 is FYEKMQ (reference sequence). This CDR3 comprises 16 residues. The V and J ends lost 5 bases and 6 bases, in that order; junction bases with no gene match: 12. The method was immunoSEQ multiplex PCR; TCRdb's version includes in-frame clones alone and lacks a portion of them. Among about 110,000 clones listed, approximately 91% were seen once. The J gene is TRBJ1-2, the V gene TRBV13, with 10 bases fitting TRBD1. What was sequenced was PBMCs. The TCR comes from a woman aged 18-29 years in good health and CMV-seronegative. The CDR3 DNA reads TGTGCCAGCAGCCACACCGGGACAGGGGACGACGATGGCTACACCTTC. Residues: CASSHTGTGDDDGYTF.